These T cell receptor beta chains were read from a single sample in a study of cytomegalovirus exposure and HLA in healthy donors. Data came from immunoSEQ multiplex PCR; TCRdb stores just in-frame clones and leaves some out. The data contain around 210,000 clones, 82% of them singletons. The sample consisted of PBMCs. These receptors were obtained from a middle-aged woman in good health and CMV-seronegative. Each CDR3 is given with its conserved first and last residue. A D gene is named only where the DNA matches it firmly. The size entry is marked missing in some rows and otherwise reads once, few, many or a size class.

j_gene	abundance	d_gene	v_gene	CDR3aa
TRBJ2-7	few	TRBD1	TRBV5-6	CASSPQGAFISYEQYF
TRBJ2-2	.	TRBD2	TRBV4-2	CASSQVGTSGSTGELFF
TRBJ2-1	.	.	TRBV28	CASSLGGAYNEQFF
TRBJ1-1	.	TRBD1	TRBV7-8	CASSPHGTGAGTEAFF
TRBJ2-1	.	TRBD1	TRBV7-6	CASSAPGQGNEQFF
TRBJ2-4	.	TRBD2	TRBV5-6	CASSVGGSLAKNIQYF
TRBJ2-2	.	.	TRBV7-8	CASSKGGAHNTGELFF
TRBJ1-6	few	.	TRBV30	CAWMPQLYNSPLHF
TRBJ1-3	.	TRBD1	TRBV30	CAWAKGASGNTIYF
TRBJ2-7	once	.	TRBV28	CASTLHGQRDEQYF
TRBJ2-1	.	TRBD1	TRBV19	CASSTPAGGRSYNEQFF
TRBJ1-1	.	.	TRBV19	CASRATGIGTEAFF
TRBJ2-7	.	.	TRBV5-1	CASNEFGEQYF
TRBJ2-7	.	.	TRBV5-5	CASSTTSQPWSSYEQYF
TRBJ1-2	.	.	TRBV6-1	CASSVVSGDGYTF
TRBJ1-2	.	.	TRBV7-8	CASSSVSAGGGYTF
TRBJ2-5	.	.	TRBV5-1	CASSLVGETQYF
TRBJ1-1	.	.	TRBV10-1	CASSEPGHANTEAFF
TRBJ2-2	.	.	TRBV7-9	CASSLSNTYTGELFF
TRBJ2-3	few	.	TRBV27	CASSSRKSAQYF
TRBJ2-1	.	TRBD2	TRBV6-1	CASSVPGLAGNEQFF
TRBJ2-2	.	TRBD2	TRBV7-3	CASSRLTSGRTGELFF
TRBJ2-7	.	TRBD2	TRBV4-1	CASSQGASGSRSSYEQYF
TRBJ2-1	.	TRBD2	TRBV4-1	CASSQVLAGLRYNEQFF
TRBJ1-2	.	TRBD1	TRBV27	CASRRDRGNYGYTF
TRBJ2-7	.	TRBD1	TRBV28	CASSLTGAEQYF
TRBJ1-2	.	TRBD1	TRBV6-6	CASSYFGTGGLYGYTF
TRBJ1-4	.	.	TRBV7-2	CASSLVRREKLFF
TRBJ1-2	.	.	TRBV6-1	CARGEANYGYTF
TRBJ2-7	once	.	TRBV27	CATRGGLKYPYEQYF
TRBJ2-2	.	.	TRBV27	CASSLSTTGSTGELFF
TRBJ1-2	.	.	TRBV6-5	CASSVSGTGGYTF
TRBJ1-1	.	.	TRBV2	CASSEAYLQIVNTEAFF
TRBJ2-1	.	.	TRBV10-3	CAISVTGMVNEQFF
TRBJ1-1	.	.	TRBV27	CASSFRRGPNTEAFF
TRBJ2-5	.	TRBD2	TRBV6-5	CASSFRGRAGETQYF
TRBJ1-2	.	.	TRBV25-1	CAGGSRNYGYTF
TRBJ2-1	.	TRBD2	TRBV27	CASSLSGRGYNEQFF
TRBJ2-1	.	.	TRBV5-1	CASSSGTGLHYNEQFF
TRBJ2-1	.	TRBD2	TRBV13	CASSVTTSGSGDEQFF
TRBJ1-3	.	.	TRBV21-1	CASTTPTERAGNTIYF
TRBJ2-7	.	.	TRBV5-6	CASSLMGHLYEQYF